This entry describes one TCR beta chain. The target antigen is unknown. These data are taken from a study of T-cell memory formation after mild COVID-19. Broader study findings: Contracting CD4+ clones were located mainly in CM and EM, and CD8+ clones in EMRA. Cross-reactive memory apparently joined, as some responding clones appeared in pre-infection memory.

Germline loops: CDR1 KGHDR, CDR2 SFDVKD. This CDR3 is built from 13 residues. V was trimmed by 3 bases and J by 8 bases, leaving 12 bases between them. MiXCR was run by TCRdb on the 5' RACE reads, yielding one entry per CDR3 protein. The sample lists tens of thousands of distinct CDR3 sequences, roughly an eighth occurring once. The chain links TRBV24-1 to TRBJ1-2; D is possibly TRBD1 (5 bases). The sequenced sample was PBMCs or a T cell subset sorted from them (not recorded which). This sequence originates from a young man who had mild COVID-19 (a few samples of this study predate the infection). Cell type and time point are not known. CDR3 sequence reads: CATSDRWGDGYTF. CDR3 nucleotide sequence: TGTGCCACCAGTGATCGGTGGGGGGACGGCTACACCTTC.